The clone carrying this TCR beta chain was seen many times. Its antigen is unknown. This entry is derived from a study of T cells after yellow fever vaccination. Study at large: It was SMART-Seq v4 Ultra Low Input that prepared the fractions with low cell numbers. Regarding the study as a whole: Booster samples showed a return of most primary-vaccination clones (under 98% CD4, approximately 88% CD8). Abundant contaminating clonotypes from the bulk population could appear in FACS-sorted repertoires.

The authors made TCR cDNA by 5'RACE template switching, adding a universal primer site and UMIs. TCRdb re-called the 5' RACE reads through MiXCR, storing one row per CDR3 protein. The sample includes about 220,000 distinct CDR3 sequences, approximately 6.3% of them seen just once. The germline V gene encodes CDR1 SGHAT and CDR2 FQNNGV. The length of the CDR3 is 18 residues. J gave up 6 bases and V 3 bases, and 16 bases lay outside the gene matches. Source: CD4+ T cells sorted from PBMCs, taken on the day of the yellow fever booster vaccination. The J gene is TRBJ2-1, the V gene TRBV11-2; 8 positions agree with TRBD2. The receptor's source is a man aged 30 to 45 who received the YFV17D yellow fever vaccine. CDR3 in DNA: TGTGCCAGCAGCTTCAACTCCCTAGCGGGCATGCCTGGCAATGAGCAGTTCTTC. Its translation: CASSFNSLAGMPGNEQFF.